This TCR beta chain was sequenced in a study of shared clonotypes between healthy human individuals (TCRdb year 2020). Turning to the overall study: The cohort included three men and a couple of women between 18 and 49 years of age. Different laboratories and diverse techniques were used to prepare libraries and sequence TCR repertoires, to increase sequencing depth and limit assay-specific biases. For each donor, CD4 naive and CD4 memory were each given three plates, CD8 naive was given two plates, and CD8 memory was given one plate. The study deeply sequenced blood TCR repertoires of about 5 healthy adults to estimate repertoire size and the extent of clonotype sharing between individuals. Each donor's leukapheresis produced roughly between roughly 0.85 and 9.5 billion PBMCs.

TCR CDR3 regions were amplified from genomic DNA by multiplex PCR using the deep immunoSEQ assay. Extracted genomic DNA from each cell subset was spread evenly across all wells of several immunoSEQ 96-well plates, with each plate serving as a replicate. For sorted subsets, approximately 190 ng genomic DNA, equal to some 30,000 T cell genomes, was loaded into each replicate PCR. Purified libraries were quantified with a Qubit 3.0 fluorometer, sized on a Bioanalyzer 2100, and re-quantified with the KAPA Library Quantification kit. Each immunoSEQ 96-well plate was sequenced on its own single-read 150-cycle Illumina NextSeq 550 flow cell. As for the original processing: Because only junctional sequences without quality scores were contained in the immunoSEQ output, filtering matching that applied to full-length reads could not be performed. To assign V/J genes and CDR3, sequences were annotated using PyIR, a Python wrapper for IgBLAST v1.9, with IMGT germline references. Reads with weak V/J assignments (E-value above 1e-6), missing CDR3, stop codons, out-of-frame junctions, or ambiguous translated residues were removed. V3J clonotypes were defined as sequences sharing an identical inferred V gene, J gene, and CDR3 amino acid sequence. Percentage overlap between repertoires was calculated by dividing the number of shared unique clonotypes by the size of the smaller repertoire. Repertoire richness was assessed with RTK rarefaction, the Chao1 estimator, and Recon v2.1 estimates of unobserved clonotypes. Generation probabilities were computed with OLGA for all TCRbeta clonotypes obtained by the gDNA method from a handful of donors. In its TCRdb copy, this immuneACCESS table keeps in-frame sequences only and misses some clones. Where compared with another copy, unresolved V genes explain less than half of these, and the others have no known cause. D and trimming come from the DNA, and the V and J calls and clone size come from that table. The sample contains around 750,000 clones, roughly 70% of them found a single time. 1.7% of the sample rests with the top ten.

The donors were healthy, HIV-negative adults with no recently reported acute infections or vaccinations. All donors were Caucasian adults living in Nashville, Tennessee, USA. CD4+ T cells were enriched by magnetic negative selection, after which naive cells were positively selected on CD45RA and the negative fraction was taken as the memory subset. Blood was obtained by leukapheresis, after which PBMCs were separated by Ficoll-Histopaque density gradient centrifugation and cryopreserved in liquid nitrogen vapor phase. Analytical flow cytometry was used to check the purity and quantity of each magnetically sorted T cell population. From each sorted fraction, genomic DNA was isolated and quantified by UV absorbance on a Nanodrop 2000c. CDR1 and CDR2 (MDHEN, SYDVKM) derive from the germline V gene. Inclusive of the bounding cysteine and phenylalanine, the CDR3 is 17 residues long. Of all the DNA, just the CDR3 is kept, 51 bases in frame from base 1. For this chain, trimming is 4 bases at the V end and 4 bases at the J end, and the number of junction bases without a gene match is 16.

About this clone: Its antigen is still unknown. There are no base qualities to consult, and no much larger clone falls within one base.

Summary of the overall study and its limitations: Compared with non-shared clonotypes, clonotypes shared by all four sorted-subset donors had higher generation probabilities. Estimated clonotype richness was generally larger for naive than for memory subsets. Only blood was sampled, and tissue TCR repertoires likely differ from those in blood. Even with the large sequencing depth, rarefaction of the sorted-subset datasets indicated that sequencing was incomplete. Based on pairwise subsampling, the degree of clonotype sharing among donors was expected to be affected by sequencing depth. Because the study included only a small number of donors, the genetic and exposure-history diversity represented was limited. Across a few donors, around 5.4% of naive CD4, approximately 3.6% of naive CD8, around 2.1% of memory CD4, and 0.4% of memory CD8 clonotypes were shared.

The specimen sequenced was memory CD4+ T cells sorted from blood. The sample's cell subset or site, from its label and the paper: CD45RA-negative fraction. Recombination linked TRBV28 to TRBJ2-7, with 7 middle bases fitting TRBD1. This sequence originates from a woman aged 25 to 45 in good health. The DNA sequence is TGTGCCAGCAGTTCCCCGACAGGGCCTTCAAACATATACGAGCAGTACTTC. Translated, this is CASSSPTGPSNIYEQYF.